The present TCR beta chain was sequenced within a study of T cell responses to AZD1222 COVID-19 vaccine. Study overall: Some second doses came at about 4 weeks and others at about 12 weeks; these were pooled.

Generated by immunoSEQ multiplex PCR, the TCRdb table keeps only in-frame clones and is missing some. Of roughly 99,000 clones listed, 91% were seen once; the top ten hold 20% to 25%. Study-wide results and limits: Mostly white British, mostly female donors; authors suggested clonal diversity may be underestimated. Distributed over spike, vaccine-associated CD4 TCRs predominated at 160-218 and 743-854. Two doses of AZD1222 preceded a rise in Spike-specific TCR breadth and depth.

The V gene's germline CDR1 is PRHDT and CDR2 FYEKMQ (reference sequence). The CDR3 is 19 amino acids. V shed 4 bases and J 5 bases; nucleotides not matched to a gene: 19. On this clone: What it binds is not known.

Specimen: peripheral blood, collected on day 0 of AZD1222 vaccination. V usage is TRBV13 and J usage is TRBJ2-7; 11 positions agree with TRBD2. The source is an adult in good health. CDR3: CASSSPSGGLAGGRDEQYF. The CDR3 region has the DNA TGTGCCAGCAGCTCGCCCTCCGGGGGATTAGCGGGGGGGCGCGACGAGCAGTACTTC.